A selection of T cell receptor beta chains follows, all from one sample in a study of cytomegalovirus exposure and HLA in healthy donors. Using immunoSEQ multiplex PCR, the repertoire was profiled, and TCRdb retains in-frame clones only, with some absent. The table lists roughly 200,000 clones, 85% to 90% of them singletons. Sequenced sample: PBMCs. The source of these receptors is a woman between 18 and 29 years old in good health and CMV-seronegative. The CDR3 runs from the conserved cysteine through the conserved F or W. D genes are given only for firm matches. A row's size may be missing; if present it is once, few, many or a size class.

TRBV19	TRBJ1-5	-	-	CASSIRGNQPQHF	TGTGCCAGTAGTATTCGAGGCAATCAGCCCCAGCATTTT
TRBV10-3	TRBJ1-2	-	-	CAIAFGLNYGYTF	TGTGCCATCGCATTTGGTCTAAACTATGGCTACACCTTC
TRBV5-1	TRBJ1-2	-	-	CASSPSGASYGYTF	TGCGCCAGCAGCCCCTCAGGGGCCAGCTATGGCTACACCTTC
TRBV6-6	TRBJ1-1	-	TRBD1	CASIIRQGYTEAFF	TGTGCCAGCATTATACGACAGGGGTACACTGAAGCTTTCTTT
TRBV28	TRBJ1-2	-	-	CASSLFGGWGYTF	TGTGCCAGCAGTTTATTTGGGGGCTGGGGCTACACCTTC
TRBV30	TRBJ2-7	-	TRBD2	CAGLRVAGTYEQYF	TGTGCCGGACTCCGGGTAGCGGGAACGTACGAGCAGTACTTC
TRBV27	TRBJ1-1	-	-	CASRGLLNTEAFF	TGTGCCAGCCGGGGACTCCTGAACACTGAAGCTTTCTTT
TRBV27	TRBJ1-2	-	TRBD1	CASSPTSGGYGYTF	TGTGCCAGCAGTCCAACTTCAGGGGGTTATGGCTACACCTTC
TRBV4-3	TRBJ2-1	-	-	CASSQDWQGYNEQFF	TGCGCCAGCAGCCAAGATTGGCAGGGCTACAATGAGCAGTTCTTC
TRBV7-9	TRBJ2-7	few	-	CASSLFGGTYEQYF	TGTGCCAGCAGCTTATTCGGCGGTACCTACGAGCAGTACTTC
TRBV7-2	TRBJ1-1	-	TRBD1	CASSLTPGTGTTEAFF	TGTGCCAGCAGCTTAACTCCCGGGACAGGAACCACTGAAGCTTTCTTT
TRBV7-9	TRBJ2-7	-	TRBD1	CASSPGQLYEQYF	TGTGCCAGCAGCCCGGGACAGCTCTACGAGCAGTACTTC
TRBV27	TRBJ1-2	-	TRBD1	CASGSPGQGVGYTF	TGTGCCAGCGGGAGCCCGGGACAGGGGGTTGGCTACACCTTC
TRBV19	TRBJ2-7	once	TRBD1	CASSKGQGARTEQYF	TGTGCCAGTAGTAAAGGACAGGGGGCGCGAACCGAGCAGTACTTC
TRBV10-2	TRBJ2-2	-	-	CASWTANTGELFF	TGCGCCAGTTGGACAGCGAACACCGGGGAGCTGTTTTTT
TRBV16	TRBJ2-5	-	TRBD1	CASSQYRGFGETQYF	TGTGCCAGCAGCCAATACAGGGGGTTCGGAGAGACCCAGTACTTC
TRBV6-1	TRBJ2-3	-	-	CASSGTAGRPDTQYF	TGTGCCAGCAGCGGGACGGCGGGGCGTCCAGATACGCAGTATTTT
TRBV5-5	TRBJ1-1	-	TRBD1	CASSVDRLNTEAFF	TGTGCCAGCAGCGTGGACAGGCTGAACACTGAAGCTTTCTTT
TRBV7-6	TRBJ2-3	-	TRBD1	CASSNRPDRTHTDTQYF	TGTGCCAGCAGCAACCGCCCGGACAGGACCCACACAGATACGCAGTATTTT
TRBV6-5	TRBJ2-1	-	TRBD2	CASRGLAGRNEQFF	TGTGCCAGCAGGGGACTAGCGGGGCGCAATGAGCAGTTCTTC